The 6 T cell receptor beta chains reported below all come from one sample, sequenced in a study of T cell clonotyping in hematopoietic cell transplantation. Generated by immunoSEQ multiplex PCR, the TCRdb table keeps only in-frame clones and is missing some. The sample has about 12,000 clones; over 40% are singletons. Material for sequencing was peripheral blood mononuclear cells. These receptors were taken from a man aged 50-59 years in good health. Some clones in this sample may be carry-over from other donors' samples.

J is TRBJ1-1 and V is TRBV30; unclear D gene. Looked up from germline, CDR1 is GTSNPN and CDR2 is SVGIG (reference sequence). Deletions cut 0 bases from V and 1 base from J, with 9 bases between. The CDR3 is made up of 14 amino acids. The CDR3 DNA is TGTGCCTGGAGTGTACAAGGGAGGAACACTGAAGCTTTCTTT. It encodes CAWSVQGRNTEAFF.

The gene calls are TRBV30 and TRBJ2-7, with D perhaps TRBD2 (6 bases). The ends were cut back, 7 bases at V and 3 bases at J, with 7 bases in the middle. The germline V gene has CDR1 GTSNPN and CDR2 SVGIG (reference sequence). The CDR3 has 10 amino acids. The CDR3 loop is CAYGGYEQYF. CDR3 nucleotides: TGTGCCTACGGGGGCTACGAGCAGTACTTC.

The genes are TRBV5-1 and TRBJ2-5, with 7 bases that match TRBD1. The CDR3 runs 15 residues. Losses at the gene ends were 0 bases for V and 9 bases for J; bases not matched to a gene: 11. Germline CDR1 and CDR2: SGHRS and YFSETQ. The CDR3 bases are TGCGCCAGCAGCTTGGACAGGACAGGTGGTTTAGCCCAGTACTTC. It specifies CASSLDRTGGLAQYF.

The table lists this clone with a count of one. The chain is built from TRBV6-5 and TRBJ2-5; the D is unclear. Germline V lookup: CDR1 MNHEY, CDR2 SVGAGI. There are 14 residues in the CDR3. Trimming cost V 6 bases and J 1 base, with 12 bases left between them. CDR3 sequence (DNA): TGTGCCAGCAGCCCCCGACCATTCCAAGAGACCCAGTACTTC. Protein product: CASSPRPFQETQYF.

The rearrangement links TRBV27 to TRBJ1-1; D uncertain. V was trimmed by 2 bases and J by 1 base, leaving 8 bases between them. The CDR3 contains 14 residues. Germline loops: CDR1 MNHEY, CDR2 SMNVEV (reference sequence). The CDR3 protein is CASSLRPQNTEAFF. CDR3 sequence (DNA): TGTGCCAGCAGTTTACGGCCCCAGAACACTGAAGCTTTCTTT.

To note about this clone: One end of the junction varies from germline; a read error may be responsible. The chain recombines TRBV5-1 with TRBJ2-6, with no clear D. This CDR3 has 17 amino acids. Germline V gene sequence: CDR1 SGHRS, CDR2 YFSETQ. CDR3 sequence (DNA): TGCGCCAGCTCTCGAGACGGTTCACAAAGTCGGGCCAACGTCCCGACTTTC. Translation: CASSRDGSQSRANVPTF.